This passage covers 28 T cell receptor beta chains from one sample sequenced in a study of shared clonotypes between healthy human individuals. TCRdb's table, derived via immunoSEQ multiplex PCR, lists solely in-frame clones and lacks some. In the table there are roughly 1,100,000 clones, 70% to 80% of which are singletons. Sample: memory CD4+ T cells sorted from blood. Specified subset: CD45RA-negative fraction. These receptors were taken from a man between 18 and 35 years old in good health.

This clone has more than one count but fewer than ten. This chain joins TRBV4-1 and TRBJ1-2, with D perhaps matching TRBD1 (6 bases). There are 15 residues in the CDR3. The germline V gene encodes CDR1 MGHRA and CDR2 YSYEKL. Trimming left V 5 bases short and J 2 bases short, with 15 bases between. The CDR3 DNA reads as TGCGCCAGCAGCTATGAACATGGACAGAACTATGGCTACACCTTC. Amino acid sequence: CASSYEHGQNYGYTF.

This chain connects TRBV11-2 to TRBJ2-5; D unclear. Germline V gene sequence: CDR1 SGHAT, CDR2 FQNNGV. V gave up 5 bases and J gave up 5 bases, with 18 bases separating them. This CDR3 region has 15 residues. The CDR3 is CASSRSRAPWETQYF. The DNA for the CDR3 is TGTGCCAGCAGCCGCAGTCGGGCCCCCTGGGAGACCCAGTACTTC.

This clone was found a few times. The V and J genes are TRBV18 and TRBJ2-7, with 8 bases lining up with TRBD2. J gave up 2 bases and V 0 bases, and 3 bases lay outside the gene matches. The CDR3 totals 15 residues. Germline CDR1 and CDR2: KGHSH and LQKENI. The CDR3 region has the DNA TGTGCCAGCTCACCACCGGGACTAGGCGCCTACGAGCAGTACTTC. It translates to CASSPPGLGAYEQYF.

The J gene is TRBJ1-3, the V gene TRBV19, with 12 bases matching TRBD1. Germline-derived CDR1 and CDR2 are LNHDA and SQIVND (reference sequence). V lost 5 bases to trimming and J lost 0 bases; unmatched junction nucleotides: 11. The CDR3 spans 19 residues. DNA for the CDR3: TGTGCCAGTAGTTCGCTCTGGGGGACAGGGGGCAGCTCTGGAAACACCATATATTTT. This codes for CASSSLWGTGGSSGNTIYF. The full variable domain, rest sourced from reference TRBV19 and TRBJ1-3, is DGGITQSPKYLFRKEGQNVTLSCEQNLNHDAMYWYRQDPGQGLRLIYYSQIVNDFQKGDIAEGYSVSREKKESFPLTVTSAQKNPTAFYLCASSSLWGTGGSSGNTIYFGEGSWLTVV.

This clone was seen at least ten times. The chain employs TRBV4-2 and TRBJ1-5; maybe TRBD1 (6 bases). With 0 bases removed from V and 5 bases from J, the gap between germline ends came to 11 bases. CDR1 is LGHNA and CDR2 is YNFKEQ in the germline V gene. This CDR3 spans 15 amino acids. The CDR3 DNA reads TGTGCCAGCAGCCAAGAATTACAGGGCCATCAGCCCCAGCATTTT. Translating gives CASSQELQGHQPQHF.

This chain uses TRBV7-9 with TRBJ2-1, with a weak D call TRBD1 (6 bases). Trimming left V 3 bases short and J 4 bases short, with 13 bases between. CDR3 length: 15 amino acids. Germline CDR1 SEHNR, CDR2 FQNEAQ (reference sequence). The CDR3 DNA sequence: TGTGCCAGCAGCTTTGGACAGACCTTTTACAATGAGCAGTTCTTC. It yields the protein CASSFGQTFYNEQFF.

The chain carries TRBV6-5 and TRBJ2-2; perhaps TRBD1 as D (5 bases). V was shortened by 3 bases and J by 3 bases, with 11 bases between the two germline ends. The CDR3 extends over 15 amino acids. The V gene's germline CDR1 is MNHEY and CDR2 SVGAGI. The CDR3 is CASSYGAGYTGELFF. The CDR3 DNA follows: TGTGCCAGCAGTTATGGGGCCGGATACACCGGGGAGCTGTTTTTT.

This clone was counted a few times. CDR3 protein: CAWSVQGAGYGYTF. The CDR3 DNA follows: TGTGCCTGGAGTGTACAGGGGGCGGGCTATGGCTACACCTTC. The J gene is TRBJ1-2, the V gene TRBV30; 9 bases match TRBD1. The CDR3 extends over 14 amino acids. V shed 0 bases, J shed 4 bases, and the junction held 3 bases outside the gene matches. Germline assignment: CDR1 GTSNPN and CDR2 SVGIG (reference sequence).

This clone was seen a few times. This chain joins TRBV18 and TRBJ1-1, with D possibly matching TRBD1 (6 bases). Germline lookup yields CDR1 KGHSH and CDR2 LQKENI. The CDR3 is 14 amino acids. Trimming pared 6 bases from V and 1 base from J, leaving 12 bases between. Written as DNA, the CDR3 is TGTGCCAGCTCCTCAGGGACAAAGAACACTGAAGCTTTCTTT. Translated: CASSSGTKNTEAFF.

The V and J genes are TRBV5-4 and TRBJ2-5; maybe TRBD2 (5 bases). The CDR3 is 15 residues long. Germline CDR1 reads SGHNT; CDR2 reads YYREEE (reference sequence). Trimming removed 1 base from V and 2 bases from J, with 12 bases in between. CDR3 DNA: TGTGCCAGCAGCTTGCCCGGACTGATACAAGAGACCCAGTACTTC. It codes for CASSLPGLIQETQYF. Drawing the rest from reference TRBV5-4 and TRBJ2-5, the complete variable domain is ETGVTQSPTHLIKTRGQQVTLRCSSQSGHNTVSWYQQALGQGPQFIFQYYREEENGRGNFPPRFSGLQFPNYSSELNVNALELDDSALYLCASSLPGLIQETQYFGPGTRLLVL.

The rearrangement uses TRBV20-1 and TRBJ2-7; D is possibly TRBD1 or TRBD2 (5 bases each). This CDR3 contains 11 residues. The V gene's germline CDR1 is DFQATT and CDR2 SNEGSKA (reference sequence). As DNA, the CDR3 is TGCAGCCCGTCTTGGGGGAACGAGCAGTACTTC. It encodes CSPSWGNEQYF.

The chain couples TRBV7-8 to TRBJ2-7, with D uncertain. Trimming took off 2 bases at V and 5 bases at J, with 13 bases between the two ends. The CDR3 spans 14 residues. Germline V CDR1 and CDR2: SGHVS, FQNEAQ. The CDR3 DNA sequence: TGTGCCAGCAGCTTAATTCGGCTAAGGAACGAGCAGTACTTC. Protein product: CASSLIRLRNEQYF.

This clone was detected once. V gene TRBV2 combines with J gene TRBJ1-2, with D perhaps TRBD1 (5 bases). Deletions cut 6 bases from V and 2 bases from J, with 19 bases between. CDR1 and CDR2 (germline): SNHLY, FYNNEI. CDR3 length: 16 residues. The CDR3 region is CASRLTGTSRNYGYTF. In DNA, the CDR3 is TGTGCCAGCAGATTGACCGGGACCTCTAGGAACTATGGCTACACCTTC.

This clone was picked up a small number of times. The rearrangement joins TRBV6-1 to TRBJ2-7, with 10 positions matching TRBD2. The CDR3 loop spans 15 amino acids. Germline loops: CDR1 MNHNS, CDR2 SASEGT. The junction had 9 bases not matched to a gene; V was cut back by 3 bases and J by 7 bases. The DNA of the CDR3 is TGTGCCAGCAGTGATTCAGCGGGGGGGCTTGAAGAGCAGTACTTC. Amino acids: CASSDSAGGLEEQYF.

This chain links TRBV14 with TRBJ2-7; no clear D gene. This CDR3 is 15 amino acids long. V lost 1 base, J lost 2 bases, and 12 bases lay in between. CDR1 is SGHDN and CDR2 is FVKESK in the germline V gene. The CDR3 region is CASSQALASTYEQYF. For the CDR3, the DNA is TGTGCCAGCAGCCAAGCACTCGCCTCAACCTACGAGCAGTACTTC. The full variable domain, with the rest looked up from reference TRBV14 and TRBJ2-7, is EAGVTQFPSHSVIEKGQTVTLRCDPISGHDNLYWYRRVMGKEIKFLLHFVKESKQDESGMPNNRFLAERTGGTYSTLKVQPAELEDSGVYFCASSQALASTYEQYFGPGTRLTVT.

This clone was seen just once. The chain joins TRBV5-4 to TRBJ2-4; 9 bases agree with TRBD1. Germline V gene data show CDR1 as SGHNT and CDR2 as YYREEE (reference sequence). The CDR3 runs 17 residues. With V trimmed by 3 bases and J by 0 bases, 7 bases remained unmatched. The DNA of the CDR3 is TGTGCCAGCAGCTGGTTGGGACAGGGCTTAGCCAAAAACATTCAGTACTTC. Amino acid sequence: CASSWLGQGLAKNIQYF.

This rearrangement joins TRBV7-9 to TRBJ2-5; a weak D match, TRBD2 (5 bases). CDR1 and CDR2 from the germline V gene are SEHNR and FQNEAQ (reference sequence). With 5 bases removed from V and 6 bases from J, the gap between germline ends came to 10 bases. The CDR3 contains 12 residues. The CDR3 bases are TGTGCCAGCAGCCCGGCGGGCCAGACCCAGTACTTC. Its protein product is CASSPAGQTQYF.

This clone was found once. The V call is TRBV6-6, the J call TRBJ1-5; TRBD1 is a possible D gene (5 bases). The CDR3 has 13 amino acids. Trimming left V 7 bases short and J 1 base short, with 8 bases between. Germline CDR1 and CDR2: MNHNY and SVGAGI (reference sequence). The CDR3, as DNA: TGTGCCAGCACGGGGGGGAGCAATCAGCCCCAGCATTTT. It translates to CASTGGSNQPQHF.

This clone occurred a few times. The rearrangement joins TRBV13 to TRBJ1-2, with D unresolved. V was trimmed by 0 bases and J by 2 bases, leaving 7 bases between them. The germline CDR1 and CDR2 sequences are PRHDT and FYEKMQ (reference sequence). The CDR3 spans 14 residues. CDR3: CASSLGQTNYGYTF. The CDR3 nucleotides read TGTGCCAGCAGCTTAGGGCAGACGAACTATGGCTACACCTTC.

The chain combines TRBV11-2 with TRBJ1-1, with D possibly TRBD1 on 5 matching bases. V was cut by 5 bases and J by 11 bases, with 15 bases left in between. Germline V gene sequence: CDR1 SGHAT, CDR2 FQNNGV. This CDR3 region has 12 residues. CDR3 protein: CASSAARGRAFF. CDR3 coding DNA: TGTGCCAGCAGCGCGGCGAGGGGCCGGGCTTTCTTT.

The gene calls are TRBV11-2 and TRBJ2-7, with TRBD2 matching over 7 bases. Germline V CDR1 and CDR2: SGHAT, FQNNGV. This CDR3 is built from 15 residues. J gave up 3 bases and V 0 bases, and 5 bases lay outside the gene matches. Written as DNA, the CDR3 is TGTGCCAGCAGCTTAGAAGCGGGGTCATTCTACGAGCAGTACTTC. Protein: CASSLEAGSFYEQYF.

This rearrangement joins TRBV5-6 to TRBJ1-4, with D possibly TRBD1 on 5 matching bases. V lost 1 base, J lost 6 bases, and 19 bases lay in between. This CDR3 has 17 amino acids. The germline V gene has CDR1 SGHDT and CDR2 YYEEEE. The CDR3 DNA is TGTGCCAGCAGCTTGACCCAGTCTGGTAGGGGAGATGAAAAACTGTTTTTT. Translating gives CASSLTQSGRGDEKLFF.

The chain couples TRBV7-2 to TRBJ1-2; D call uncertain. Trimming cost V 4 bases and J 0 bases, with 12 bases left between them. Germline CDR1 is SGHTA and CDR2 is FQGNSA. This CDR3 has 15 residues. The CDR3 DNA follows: TGTGCCAGCAGCTCGCCGGGAATTTCTAACTATGGCTACACCTTC. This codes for CASSSPGISNYGYTF.

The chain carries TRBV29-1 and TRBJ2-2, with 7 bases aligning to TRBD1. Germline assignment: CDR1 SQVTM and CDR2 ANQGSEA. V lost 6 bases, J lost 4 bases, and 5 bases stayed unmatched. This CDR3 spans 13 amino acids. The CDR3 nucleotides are TGCAGCGTACAGGGGTACGGCACCGGGGAGCTGTTTTTT. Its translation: CSVQGYGTGELFF.

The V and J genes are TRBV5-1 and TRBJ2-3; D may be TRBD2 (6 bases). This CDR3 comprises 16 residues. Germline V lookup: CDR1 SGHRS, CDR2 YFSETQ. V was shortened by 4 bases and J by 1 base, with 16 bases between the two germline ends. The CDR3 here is CASSDPGLAGTDTQYF. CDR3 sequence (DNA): TGCGCCAGCAGCGACCCCGGTTTAGCGGGCACAGATACGCAGTATTTT.

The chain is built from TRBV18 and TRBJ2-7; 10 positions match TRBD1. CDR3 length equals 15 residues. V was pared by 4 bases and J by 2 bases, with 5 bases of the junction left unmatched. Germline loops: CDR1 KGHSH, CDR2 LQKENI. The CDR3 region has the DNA TGTGCCAGCTCACAGTCAGGACAGGGGGCCTACGAGCAGTACTTC. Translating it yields CASSQSGQGAYEQYF.

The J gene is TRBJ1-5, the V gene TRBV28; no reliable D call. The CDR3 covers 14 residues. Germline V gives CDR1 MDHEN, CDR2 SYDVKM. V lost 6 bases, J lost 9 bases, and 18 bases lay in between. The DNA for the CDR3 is TGTGCCAGCAGACCCCCCCGGGGAATTAGGCCCCAGCATTTT. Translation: CASRPPRGIRPQHF.

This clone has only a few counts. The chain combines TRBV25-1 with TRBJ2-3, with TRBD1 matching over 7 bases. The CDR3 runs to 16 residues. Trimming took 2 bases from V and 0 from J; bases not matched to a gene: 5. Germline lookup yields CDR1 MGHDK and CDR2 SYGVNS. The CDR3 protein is CASSEQTGASTDTQYF. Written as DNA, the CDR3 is TGTGCCAGCAGTGAACAAACAGGGGCTAGCACAGATACGCAGTATTTT.